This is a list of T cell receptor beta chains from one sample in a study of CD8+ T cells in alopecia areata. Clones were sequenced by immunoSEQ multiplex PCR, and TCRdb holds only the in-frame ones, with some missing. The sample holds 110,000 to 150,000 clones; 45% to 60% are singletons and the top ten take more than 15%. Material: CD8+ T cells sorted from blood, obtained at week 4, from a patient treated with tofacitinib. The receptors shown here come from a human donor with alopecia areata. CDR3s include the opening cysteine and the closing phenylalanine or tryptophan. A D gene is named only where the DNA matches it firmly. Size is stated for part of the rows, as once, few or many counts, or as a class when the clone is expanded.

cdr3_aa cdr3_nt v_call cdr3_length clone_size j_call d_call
CSAGGLYEQYF TGCAGCGCTGGTGGCCTCTACGAGCAGTACTTC TRBV29-1 11 few TRBJ2-7 NA
CAWSVGGNTEAFF TGTGCCTGGAGTGTGGGAGGGAACACTGAAGCTTTCTTT TRBV30 13 NA TRBJ1-1 NA
CASSFGQDQRSGYTF TGTGCCAGCAGCTTTGGACAGGACCAACGCTCTGGCTACACCTTC TRBV5-4 15 NA TRBJ1-2 TRBD1
CASSHEQGTEAFF TGTGCCAGCAGCCATGAACAGGGAACTGAAGCTTTCTTT TRBV4-2 13 NA TRBJ1-1 NA
CAWRVQGNYGYTF TGTGCCTGGAGGGTACAGGGGAACTATGGCTACACCTTC TRBV30 13 NA TRBJ1-2 TRBD1
CASSEQDDTGELFF TGTGCCAGCAGTGAACAGGATGACACCGGGGAGCTGTTTTTT TRBV6-1 14 NA TRBJ2-2 NA
CASSYSGGEQFF TGTGCCAGCAGCTATAGCGGTGGTGAGCAGTTCTTC TRBV5-6 12 NA TRBJ2-1 NA
CAWSPDQETQYF TGTGCCTGGAGTCCCGACCAAGAGACCCAGTACTTC TRBV30 12 once TRBJ2-5 NA
CASSQDPGTVNTEAFF TGCGCCAGCAGCCAAGATCCCGGGACGGTGAACACTGAAGCTTTCTTT TRBV4-3 16 once TRBJ1-1 NA
CAWTGGYEQYF TGTGCCTGGACCGGGGGGTACGAGCAGTACTTC TRBV30 11 few TRBJ2-7 TRBD2
CAWSVREYRVWDEKLFF TGTGCCTGGAGTGTACGGGAATACCGCGTGTGGGACGAAAAACTGTTTTTT TRBV30 17 NA TRBJ1-4 NA
CASSYVGEGYEQYF TGTGCCAGCAGTTACGTAGGTGAAGGCTACGAGCAGTACTTC TRBV6-5 14 NA TRBJ2-7 NA
CASSYEGNSNQPQHF TGTGCCAGCAGCTATGAGGGAAATAGCAATCAGCCCCAGCATTTT TRBV9 15 NA TRBJ1-5 NA
CASSLSGAAYEQYF TGTGCCAGCAGCTTATCGGGGGCTGCCTACGAGCAGTACTTC TRBV13 14 NA TRBJ2-7 NA
CAWRHTNTGELFF TGTGCCTGGAGACACACGAACACCGGGGAGCTGTTTTTT TRBV30 13 NA TRBJ2-2 NA
CSVVPNSYEQYF TGCAGCGTTGTCCCCAACTCCTACGAGCAGTACTTC TRBV29-1 12 NA TRBJ2-7 NA
CASSFLAGAGDTQYF TGTGCCAGCAGCTTCCTAGCGGGGGCCGGTGATACGCAGTATTTT TRBV7-9 15 few TRBJ2-3 TRBD2
CSVEDPTAWGTEAFF TGCAGCGTTGAAGATCCGACGGCGTGGGGCACTGAAGCTTTCTTT TRBV29-1 15 once TRBJ1-1 NA
CASSLVAGAYEQYF TGTGCCAGCAGCTTAGTAGCAGGGGCCTACGAGCAGTACTTC TRBV11-2 14 few TRBJ2-7 NA
CASSQEGVSYEQYF TGCGCCAGCAGCCAAGAAGGGGTGAGCTACGAGCAGTACTTC TRBV4-1 14 NA TRBJ2-7 NA
CSVEDGFGELFF TGCAGCGTTGAGGATGGCTTCGGGGAGCTGTTTTTT TRBV29-1 12 NA TRBJ2-2 NA
CASSSDRVSYEQYF TGTGCCAGCAGCTCTGACAGGGTGTCCTACGAGCAGTACTTC TRBV7-9 14 few TRBJ2-7 TRBD1
CASSYSEGNQPQHF TGTGCCAGCAGTTACTCGGAGGGTAATCAGCCCCAGCATTTT TRBV6-5 14 NA TRBJ1-5 NA